This T cell receptor (beta chain) was documented in a study of blood T cell repertoires in COVID-19. This CDR3 comprises 13 residues. Unmatched junction bases numbered 8, after V lost 5 bases and J lost 7 bases. Germline V gene lookup returns CDR1 LNHDA and CDR2 SQIVND (reference sequence). Profiling relied on immunoSEQ multiplex PCR, and the TCRdb table lists in-frame clones only, not all of them. The sample lists around 170,000 clones, 80% to 85% occurring once. This receptor was identified in a woman aged 50 to 60 who had recovered from COVID-19. The chain links TRBV19 to TRBJ2-7; 7 bases align to TRBD1. The source material was PBMCs or T cells enriched from blood (not recorded which). This CDR3 reads CASSVRGQREQYF. The DNA of the CDR3 is TGTGCCAGTAGTGTTAGGGGACAGAGGGAGCAGTACTTC. The variable domain in full, with the rest retrieved from reference TRBV19 and TRBJ2-7, is DGGITQSPKYLFRKEGQNVTLSCEQNLNHDAMYWYRQDPGQGLRLIYYSQIVNDFQKGDIAEGYSVSREKKESFPLTVTSAQKNPTAFYLCASSVRGQREQYFGPGTRLTVT.